Following are 23 T cell receptor beta chains from one sample sequenced in a study of blood T cells in healthy people across ages. For the second PCR, which ran for about 6 to 12 cycles, a sample-barcoded 5' primer and a J-beta primer mix were used. TCRdb ran MiXCR on the 5' RACE reads and lists one entry per CDR3 protein. In the table there are 950,000 to 1,200,000 distinct CDR3 sequences, roughly two fifths of which are singletons. Sequencing was done on a sample of blood. The receptor source for this set is a man younger than 35 in good health.

CDR3 loop: CASRARTLNTEAFF. CDR3 nucleotides: TGTGCCAGCAGGGCCCGGACCCTGAACACTGAAGCTTTCTTT. This chain joins TRBV13 and TRBJ1-1; D gene unclear. Deletions cut 6 bases from V and 0 bases from J, with 11 bases between. The length of the CDR3 is 14 residues. Germline V CDR1 and CDR2: PRHDT, FYEKMQ (reference sequence).

The V gene is TRBV2, the J gene TRBJ2-3; D might be TRBD1 (6 bases). V lost 3 bases, J lost 2 bases, and 9 bases lay in between. CDR1 and CDR2 (germline): SNHLY, FYNNEI. This CDR3 has 14 amino acids. The CDR3 here is CASSDYRATDTQYF. The CDR3 coding sequence is TGTGCCAGCAGTGATTACAGGGCCACAGATACGCAGTATTTT.

This clonotype was seen repeatedly, ten times or more. The CDR3 bases are TGTGCCAGCAGCAGGACAGGGGGCAATCAGCCCCAGCATTTT. It specifies CASSRTGGNQPQHF. The gene calls are TRBV12-3 or TRBV12-4 and TRBJ1-5, with 9 nucleotides matching TRBD1. The CDR3 sequence is 14 residues long. V shed 6 bases, J shed 2 bases, and the junction held 2 bases outside the gene matches.

This clonotype was counted between two and nine times. The V call is TRBV12-3 or TRBV12-4, the J call TRBJ2-1; D perhaps matches TRBD1 (6 bases). This CDR3 has 15 amino acids. V lost 6 bases and J 2 bases, leaving 14 bases between the germline ends. The CDR3 DNA is TGTGCCAGCAGGGAGAGTGGGGGCACCTACAATGAGCAGTTCTTC. The encoded protein is CASRESGGTYNEQFF.

A few counts support this clonotype. The rearrangement uses TRBV5-1 and TRBJ1-4, with 7 bases matching TRBD1. Losses at the gene ends were 2 bases for V and 5 bases for J; bases not matched to a gene: 9. Germline V gives CDR1 SGHRS, CDR2 YFSETQ. The CDR3 has 16 residues. CDR3 amino acids: CASSFLWGQRNEKLFF. DNA for the CDR3: TGCGCCAGCAGCTTCTTATGGGGACAGCGCAATGAAAAACTGTTTTTT.

The chain uses TRBV20-1 and TRBJ1-2, with D unresolved. CDR1 is DFQATT and CDR2 is SNEGSKA in the germline V gene (reference sequence). V lost 6 bases to trimming and J lost 1 base, with 12 bases between them. The CDR3 is 13 residues long. Here the CDR3 DNA reads TGCAGTGCCCGGAGTAGGGATAACTATGGCTACACCTTC. Its protein is CSARSRDNYGYTF.

Only a few counts were recorded for this clonotype. The V and J genes are TRBV10-3 and TRBJ2-6; D might be TRBD1 or TRBD2, each matching 6 bases. The CDR3 is 15 residues long. Looked up from germline, CDR1 is ENHRY and CDR2 is SYGVKD. The V gene lost 4 bases and the J gene lost 4 bases, with 11 bases spanning the gap. CDR3 protein: CAISGGASGANVLTF. In DNA form, the CDR3 reads TGTGCCATCAGTGGGGGGGCCTCCGGGGCCAACGTCCTGACTTTC.

V is TRBV11-2 and J is TRBJ1-2, with D unresolved. The V gene lost 1 base and the J gene lost 1 base, with 16 bases spanning the gap. This CDR3 has 17 amino acids. The germline gives CDR1 SGHAT, CDR2 FQNNGV. In DNA form, the CDR3 reads TGTGCCAGCAGCTTAGTGGAAAGGGAGAGGCGTAACTATGGCTACACCTTC. Translating it yields CASSLVERERRNYGYTF.

The V call is TRBV7-9, the J call TRBJ1-5; 9 bases match TRBD1. The germline V gene has CDR1 SEHNR and CDR2 FQNEAQ (reference sequence). V gave up 1 base and J gave up 6 bases; unmatched junction bases: 4. The CDR3 consists of 15 residues. In DNA, the CDR3 is TGTGCCAGCAGCTTAGGGACAGGGGACAGTCAGCCCCAGCATTTT. Residues: CASSLGTGDSQPQHF.

As concerns this clonotype: With a much larger clone just one base away, this may be a read error. This chain joins TRBV10-3 and TRBJ1-2; no reliable D call. CDR3 size: 15 residues. Germline CDR1 and CDR2: ENHRY and SYGVKD. CDR3 loop: CAISEFDGANYGYIF. The CDR3 nucleotides are TGTGCCATCAGTGAGTTCGATGGAGCTAACTATGGCTACATCTTC.

The J gene is TRBJ1-4, the V gene TRBV5-1; 7 positions agree with TRBD1. J was trimmed by 3 bases and V by 4 bases; bases with no gene match: 6. CDR1 is SGHRS, CDR2 YFSETQ, per germline. The CDR3 has 15 residues. The CDR3 nucleotides read TGCGCCAGCAGCACTCAACAGGGGCCTAATGAAAAACTGTTTTTT. Protein sequence: CASSTQQGPNEKLFF.

This clonotype has a handful of counts. V is TRBV20-1 and J is TRBJ2-5, with TRBD2 matching over 10 bases. The CDR3 extends over 15 amino acids. The V and J ends lost 0 bases and 4 bases, in that order; junction bases with no gene match: 5. From germline, CDR1 is DFQATT and CDR2 SNEGSKA (reference sequence). The DNA of the CDR3 is TGCAGTGCTAGAGATGAGCGGACTAGCGGAGAGACCCAGTACTTC. Protein sequence: CSARDERTSGETQYF.

The chain employs TRBV4-1 and TRBJ1-4; D uncertain. V shed 4 bases and J shed 0 bases, with 6 bases lying between them. Germline V gene lookup returns CDR1 MGHRA and CDR2 YSYEKL. The CDR3 has 14 residues. This CDR3 is CASSLRTTNEKLFF. The CDR3 nucleotides are TGCGCCAGCAGCCTGAGGACAACTAATGAAAAACTGTTTTTT.

The rearrangement uses TRBV11-2 and TRBJ1-4; 7 bases fit TRBD1. The germline V gene has CDR1 SGHAT and CDR2 FQNNGV. J was trimmed by 3 bases and V by 4 bases; bases with no gene match: 8. CDR3 length: 16 residues. The CDR3 DNA sequence: TGTGCCAGCAGCTCCATAACAGGGGCGGCTAATGAAAAACTGTTTTTT. It codes for CASSSITGAANEKLFF. Complete variable domain (other parts from reference TRBV11-2 and TRBJ1-4): EAGVAQSPRYKIIEKRQSVAFWCNPISGHATLYWYQQILGQGPKLLIQFQNNGVVDDSQLPKDRFSAERLKGVDSTLKIQPAKLEDSAVYLCASSSITGAANEKLFFGSGTQLSVL.

This chain links TRBV7-8 with TRBJ2-1; 8 positions match TRBD2. J lost 8 bases, V lost 2 bases, and 8 bases had no gene match. Per germline, CDR1 SGHVS and CDR2 FQNEAQ. CDR3 size: 15 residues. CDR3 in amino acids: CASSLYKRGGDEQFF. CDR3 bases: TGTGCCAGCAGCTTATATAAACGGGGGGGCGATGAGCAGTTCTTC.

The table lists this clonotype with a few counts. J is TRBJ1-4 and V is TRBV7-8, with a weak D call TRBD1 (5 bases). V was cut by 5 bases and J by 4 bases, with 11 bases left in between. The CDR3 spans 14 residues. Germline values: CDR1 SGHVS, CDR2 FQNEAQ. CDR3 amino acids: CASSPRDLNEKLFF. The CDR3 coding sequence is TGTGCCAGCAGCCCACGGGACCTTAATGAAAAACTGTTTTTT.

The V gene is TRBV7-2, the J gene TRBJ2-7, with TRBD2 identical over 8 bases. With 8 bases clipped from V and 1 base from J, the junction kept 13 bases outside the gene matches. Looked up from germline, CDR1 is SGHTA and CDR2 is FQGNSA. CDR3 size: 16 residues. The CDR3 protein is CASGVVAGPPSYEQYF. The CDR3 DNA is TGTGCCAGCGGTGTGGTAGCGGGGCCTCCTTCCTACGAGCAGTACTTC. The complete variable domain, with remaining parts taken from reference TRBV7-2 and TRBJ2-7, reads GAGVSQSPSNKVTEKGKDVELRCDPISGHTALYWYRQSLGQGLEFLIYFQGNSAPDKSGLPSDRFSAERTGGSVSTLTIQRTQQEDSAVYLCASGVVAGPPSYEQYFGPGTRLTVT.

Only a few counts were recorded for this clonotype. The chain employs TRBV7-2 and TRBJ2-5; a weak D match, TRBD2 (5 bases). This CDR3 spans 15 amino acids. V shed 5 bases and J shed 2 bases, with 15 bases lying between them. Per germline, CDR1 SGHTA and CDR2 FQGNSA. CDR3 sequence reads: CASSPNGILQETQYF. CDR3 in DNA: TGTGCCAGCAGCCCAAACGGGATTCTGCAAGAGACCCAGTACTTC.

This clonotype has more than one count but fewer than ten. This chain uses TRBV20-1 with TRBJ2-1, with 7 bases aligning to TRBD2. The junction had 8 bases not matched to a gene; V was cut back by 2 bases and J by 7 bases. The CDR3 covers 14 residues. CDR1 is DFQATT and CDR2 is SNEGSKA in the germline V gene (reference sequence). The CDR3 here is CSARLAASRNEQFF. The CDR3 DNA reads TGCAGTGCTAGACTAGCGGCTTCGAGGAATGAGCAGTTCTTC.

The chain links TRBV14 to TRBJ1-1, with D possibly being TRBD1 (5 bases). Germline CDR1 reads SGHDN; CDR2 reads FVKESK. The CDR3 is 14 residues long. V dropped 4 bases and J dropped 4 bases, with 13 bases sitting between them. CDR3 in amino acids: CASSRSGTGTEAFF. CDR3 in DNA: TGTGCCAGCAGCCGTAGCGGGACGGGCACTGAAGCTTTCTTT.

This clonotype has only a few counts. The chain is built from TRBV6-6 and TRBJ1-1; weak D call: TRBD1 (6 bases). The germline gives CDR1 MNHNY, CDR2 SVGAGI (reference sequence). This CDR3 is built from 12 residues. V lost 9 bases, J lost 4 bases, and 12 bases lay in between. The CDR3 DNA follows: TGTGCCAGTAATCGGGGGCCCACTGAAGCTTTCTTT. This translates into CASNRGPTEAFF.

This clonotype has at least ten counts. The chain joins TRBV11-2 to TRBJ2-1; no definite D call. Trimming took 1 base from V and 10 from J, leaving 8 bases between them. Germline CDR1 SGHAT, CDR2 FQNNGV. The CDR3 is 12 amino acids. The CDR3 coding sequence is TGTGCCAGCAGCTTAGGCGGTCTAGAGCAGTTCTTC. Translating it yields CASSLGGLEQFF.

At least ten counts were recorded for this clonotype. CDR3 in DNA: TGTGCCATCACCGATGGAAGTTCGGATACGCAGTATTTT. It translates to CAITDGSSDTQYF. This chain connects TRBV10-3 to TRBJ2-3, with unresolved D. The CDR3 loop spans 13 amino acids. CDR1 ENHRY and CDR2 SYGVKD come from the germline V gene. Between the trimmed V and J ends, which lost 7 bases and 6 bases, there was a span of 14 bases.